These 7 T cell receptor beta chains originate from one sample sequenced in a study of T cell changes during pregnancy in multiple sclerosis. Sequencing used immunoSEQ multiplex PCR; TCRdb keeps in-frame clones, though not all of them. This sample has over 50,000 clones; roughly 86% occur once, and the top ten carry around 1.6%. The sample here was peripheral blood, taken in the first trimester of pregnancy. Receptor source: a female donor with multiple sclerosis, enrolled in a pregnancy study.

This clone was recorded only once. V is TRBV4-1 and J is TRBJ2-7, with 9 bases matching TRBD1. V shed 1 base and J 0 bases; nucleotides not matched to a gene: 4. This CDR3 spans 16 amino acids. Germline V gene sequence: CDR1 MGHRA, CDR2 YSYEKL. The CDR3 DNA reads as TGCGCCAGCAGCCAAGCGGGACAGGGATACTCCTACGAGCAGTACTTC. Translated: CASSQAGQGYSYEQYF.

V usage is TRBV7-6 and J usage is TRBJ2-1; tentatively, D is TRBD2 (6 bases). Germline V CDR1 and CDR2: SGHVS, FNYEAQ. The CDR3 length is 15 residues. V shed 3 bases and J shed 4 bases, with 13 bases lying between them. The CDR3 reads CASSFGGTGYNEQFF. The CDR3 bases are TGTGCCAGCAGCTTCGGCGGGACGGGTTACAATGAGCAGTTCTTC.

The V call is TRBV5-1, the J call TRBJ2-7, with TRBD1 matching 9 bases. The V gene's germline CDR1 is SGHRS and CDR2 YFSETQ. V dropped 6 bases and J dropped 4; count of bases not matched to a gene: 11. This CDR3 is 15 amino acids long. The chain's CDR3 is CASNLLGQGIYEQYF. In DNA, the CDR3 is TGCGCCAGCAACCTATTAGGACAGGGGATATACGAGCAGTACTTC.

On this clone: This sample also contains other DNA sequences that code for the same CDR3. The chain links TRBV6-4 to TRBJ2-1, with 11 bases fitting TRBD2. Germline V gene data show CDR1 as MRHNA and CDR2 as SNTAGT. Germline trimming cut 0 bases from V and 7 bases from J; bases unmatched to any gene: 2. The CDR3 is 15 amino acids. The CDR3 bases are TGTGCCAGCAGTGACTCCACTAGCGGGAGTAATGAGCAGTTCTTC. Translating it yields CASSDSTSGSNEQFF.

This clone was recorded once. The chain employs TRBV27 and TRBJ2-1; 7 bases are shared with TRBD1. In germline, CDR1 is MNHEY, CDR2 SMNVEV (reference sequence). This CDR3 has 15 residues. V shed 9 bases and J 0 bases; nucleotides not matched to a gene: 8. In DNA, the CDR3 is TGTGCCAGGAAAGGGGGCCATCGCTCCTACAATGAGCAGTTCTTC. This sequence encodes CARKGGHRSYNEQFF.

The genes are TRBV6-5 and TRBJ1-1; TRBD1 might be the D (6 bases). Trimming left V 8 bases short and J 7 bases short, with 20 bases between. CDR1 MNHEY and CDR2 SVGAGI come from the germline V gene. The CDR3 has 14 residues. CDR3 amino acids: CASALGQGLGEAFF. CDR3 nucleotide sequence: TGTGCCAGCGCCCTAGGGCAGGGGTTGGGTGAAGCTTTCTTT.

The rearrangement links TRBV6-6 to TRBJ1-1; no clear D gene. The CDR3 loop spans 11 amino acids. Trimming left V 5 bases short and J 5 bases short, with 6 bases between. Germline V lookup: CDR1 MNHNY, CDR2 SVGAGI (reference sequence). CDR3 protein: CASSRRTEAFF. The CDR3 nucleotides are TGTGCCAGCAGTCGGAGGACTGAAGCTTTCTTT.